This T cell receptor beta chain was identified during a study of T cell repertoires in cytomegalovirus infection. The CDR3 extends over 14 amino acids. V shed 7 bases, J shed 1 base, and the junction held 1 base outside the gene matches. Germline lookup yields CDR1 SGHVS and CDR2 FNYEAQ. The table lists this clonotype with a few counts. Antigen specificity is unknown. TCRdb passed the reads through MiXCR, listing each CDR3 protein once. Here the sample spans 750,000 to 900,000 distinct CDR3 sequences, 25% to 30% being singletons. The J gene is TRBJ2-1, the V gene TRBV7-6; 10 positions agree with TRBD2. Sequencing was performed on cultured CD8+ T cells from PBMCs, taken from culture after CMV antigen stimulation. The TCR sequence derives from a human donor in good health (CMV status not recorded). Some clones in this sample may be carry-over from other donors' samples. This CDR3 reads CASKLAGSYNEQFF. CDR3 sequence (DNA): TGTGCCAGCAAACTAGCGGGATCCTACAATGAGCAGTTCTTC. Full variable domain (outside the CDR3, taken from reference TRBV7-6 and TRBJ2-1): GAGVSQSPRYKVTKRGQDVALRCDPISGHVSLYWYRQALGQGPEFLTYFNYEAQQDKSGLPNDRFSAERPEGSISTLTIQRTEQRDSAMYRCASKLAGSYNEQFFGPGTRLTVL.